These 25 T cell receptor beta chains originate from one sample sequenced in a study of blood T cell repertoires in COVID-19. Data came from immunoSEQ multiplex PCR; TCRdb stores just in-frame clones and leaves some out. Among fewer than 45,000 clones listed, approximately 85% were seen once. The sequenced material came from peripheral blood. Receptor source: a man aged 40-49 years with active or convalescent COVID-19.

The V call is TRBV28, the J call TRBJ2-4; TRBD1 matches 7 bases. Germline trimming cut 4 bases from V and 6 bases from J; bases unmatched to any gene: 12. This CDR3 has 16 residues. Germline CDR1 MDHEN, CDR2 SYDVKM. CDR3 DNA sequence: TGTGCCAGCAGTTCACCTAGAGACAGGGATAGAAACATTCAGTACTTC. Protein product: CASSSPRDRDRNIQYF.

The V gene is TRBV5-5, the J gene TRBJ2-2, with 8 bases that match TRBD1. CDR3 length: 15 amino acids. CDR1 is SGHKS, CDR2 YYEKEE, per germline (reference sequence). Trimming at V came to 3 bases and at J to 6 bases, leaving 7 bases not matched to a gene. The CDR3 here is CASSSWTGTSGELFF. The DNA of the CDR3 is TGTGCCAGCAGCTCCTGGACAGGGACGTCCGGGGAGCTGTTTTTT.

This chain uses TRBV9 with TRBJ2-3, with unresolved D. V dropped 1 base and J dropped 6 bases, with 12 bases sitting between them. Germline-derived CDR1 and CDR2 are SGDLS and YYNGEE. There are 14 residues in the CDR3. CDR3 residues: CASSVSPSGDTQYF. CDR3 DNA sequence: TGTGCCAGCAGCGTATCCCCCTCAGGCGATACGCAGTATTTT.

V gene TRBV6-6 combines with J gene TRBJ1-3; 8 bases align to TRBD1. J was trimmed by 0 bases and V by 5 bases; bases with no gene match: 9. This CDR3 is built from 17 residues. CDR1 is MNHNY, CDR2 SVGAGI, per germline (reference sequence). The CDR3 nucleotides read TGTGCCAGCAGTCCCCAAGACAGGGGACTCTCTGGAAACACCATATATTTT. Protein product: CASSPQDRGLSGNTIYF.

This clone came up once. The chain joins TRBV4-3 to TRBJ1-1; possibly TRBD1 for D (6 bases). This CDR3 is 15 amino acids long. Germline assignment: CDR1 LGHNA and CDR2 YSLEER. V was clipped by 4 bases and J by 5 bases, with 17 bases between them. CDR3 nucleotides: TGCGCCAGCAGCCTAAGAGGGGGTCTGCGGACTGAAGCTTTCTTT. Translating it yields CASSLRGGLRTEAFF.

The chain has TRBV7-3 and TRBJ1-1; 7 bases fit TRBD1. The CDR3 loop spans 15 amino acids. The germline V gene has CDR1 SGHTA and CDR2 FQGTGA. With 5 bases clipped from V and 8 bases from J, the junction kept 14 bases outside the gene matches. The CDR3 coding sequence is TGTGCCAGCAGCGACTCCGGACAGGAGGGAGGAGAAGCTTTCTTT. This codes for CASSDSGQEGGEAFF.

This clone was counted only a few times. CDR3 loop: CATSPGKSGEKLFF. DNA for the CDR3: TGTGCCACTAGCCCTGGAAAGTCCGGGGAAAAACTGTTTTTT. The chain is built from TRBV24-1 and TRBJ1-4; D unclear. Per germline, CDR1 KGHDR and CDR2 SFDVKD. The CDR3 totals 14 residues. V lost 10 bases and J 8 bases, leaving 19 bases between the germline ends.

The chain combines TRBV5-4 with TRBJ2-5, with 7 bases identical to TRBD1. This CDR3 spans 13 amino acids. Germline V gene lookup returns CDR1 SGHNT and CDR2 YYREEE (reference sequence). The J segment lost 3 bases and the V segment lost 4 bases, leaving 3 bases of the junction unmatched. The CDR3 loop is CASSRQGEETQYF. The CDR3 DNA sequence: TGTGCCAGCAGCCGACAGGGAGAAGAGACCCAGTACTTC. The full variable domain, rest sourced from reference TRBV5-4 and TRBJ2-5, is ETGVTQSPTHLIKTRGQQVTLRCSSQSGHNTVSWYQQALGQGPQFIFQYYREEENGRGNFPPRFSGLQFPNYSSELNVNALELDDSALYLCASSRQGEETQYFGPGTRLLVL.

The CDR3 bases are TGTGCCAGCAGCTTGGGGCTGGGGTCCGGGGAGCTGTTTTTT. Translated, it gives CASSLGLGSGELFF. The chain carries TRBV7-9 and TRBJ2-2, with D possibly being TRBD1 (5 bases). CDR1 SEHNR and CDR2 FQNEAQ come from the germline V gene (reference sequence). V gave up 3 bases and J gave up 6 bases, with 11 bases separating them. This CDR3 comprises 14 residues.

This CDR3 reads CASSSTGTNQPQHF. The CDR3 region has the DNA TGTGCCAGCAGCTCTACCGGGACAAATCAGCCCCAGCATTTT. The chain has TRBV27 and TRBJ1-5; D is possibly TRBD1 (6 bases). Germline V CDR1 and CDR2: MNHEY, SMNVEV (reference sequence). V was trimmed by 6 bases and J by 4 bases, leaving 13 bases between them. The CDR3 sequence is 14 residues long.

The chain recombines TRBV18 with TRBJ1-1; TRBD1 aligns across 7 bases. The CDR3 length is 15 residues. J lost 6 bases, V lost 1 base, and 8 bases had no gene match. Germline V gene sequence: CDR1 KGHSH, CDR2 LQKENI. As DNA, the CDR3 is TGTGCCAGCTCACCACAGGAGGGGGCGATCTCTGAAGCTTTCTTT. This sequence encodes CASSPQEGAISEAFF.

This clone was detected ten times or more. This rearrangement joins TRBV19 to TRBJ1-3; TRBD1 agrees at 7 bases. Germline V gene lookup returns CDR1 LNHDA and CDR2 SQIVND (reference sequence). The CDR3 has 15 residues. V lost 6 bases, J lost 2 bases, and 7 bases stayed unmatched. The DNA for the CDR3 is TGTGCCAGTAGCCTAGACAGGGTACCTGGAAACACCATATATTTT. Translated, it gives CASSLDRVPGNTIYF.

This clone was observed a single time. CDR3 residues: CASRFSPGLAVREQFF. The CDR3 bases are TGTGCCAGCAGATTTTCCCCGGGACTAGCGGTCAGGGAGCAGTTCTTC. The chain employs TRBV7-2 and TRBJ2-1; 11 bases fit TRBD2. The germline V gene encodes CDR1 SGHTA and CDR2 FQGNSA. This CDR3 contains 16 residues. After removal of 6 bases from V and 10 bases from J, the junction contained 14 bases not matched to a gene.

For the CDR3, the DNA is TGCAGCGTTGGCGGGGGGGCCGTGTATGAGCAGTTCTTC. Its translation is CSVGGGAVYEQFF. The V call is TRBV29-1, the J call TRBJ2-1, with TRBD2 matching 9 bases. Germline CDR1 is SQVTM and CDR2 is ANQGSEA. The CDR3 has 13 residues. The V and J ends lost 4 bases and 8 bases, in that order; junction bases with no gene match: 6.

The chain employs TRBV7-9 and TRBJ1-1; D is unresolved. The CDR3 sequence is 14 residues long. V was cut by 4 bases and J by 3 bases, with 12 bases left in between. Germline CDR1 and CDR2: SEHNR and FQNEAQ (reference sequence). DNA for the CDR3: TGTGCCAGCAGCTGGGCGACCCTGGACACTGAAGCTTTCTTT. Translated, it gives CASSWATLDTEAFF.

This chain uses TRBV6-2 or TRBV6-3 with TRBJ1-1, with 8 bases identical to TRBD1. The CDR3 has 16 residues. Per germline, CDR1 MNHEY and CDR2 SVGEGT. The trim removed 5 bases at V and 0 bases at J, leaving 8 bases unmatched. CDR3 loop: CASSPGQGLLNTEAFF. The CDR3 DNA is TGTGCCAGCAGTCCAGGACAGGGCCTATTGAACACTGAAGCTTTCTTT.

This chain joins TRBV24-1 and TRBJ2-2; possible D gene TRBD1, 6 bases. Germline V gives CDR1 KGHDR, CDR2 SFDVKD. V gave up 7 bases and J gave up 5 bases, with 7 bases separating them. The CDR3 has 12 residues. The DNA of the CDR3 is TGTGCCACCAGCAGGGGTACCGGGGAGCTGTTTTTT. Translated, it gives CATSRGTGELFF.

The chain uses TRBV27 and TRBJ2-7; 10 bases are a match to TRBD1. The J segment lost 2 bases and the V segment lost 5 bases, leaving 3 bases of the junction unmatched. The CDR3 runs to 14 residues. Germline V lookup: CDR1 MNHEY, CDR2 SMNVEV (reference sequence). Here the CDR3 DNA reads TGTGCCAGCAGTCCGGACAGGGGGGCCTACGAGCAGTACTTC. Amino acids: CASSPDRGAYEQYF.

The chain recombines TRBV15 with TRBJ1-1; 8 bases map to TRBD1. Looked up from germline, CDR1 is LNHNV and CDR2 is YYDKDF (reference sequence). CDR3 length: 17 residues. The J segment lost 0 bases and the V segment lost 1 base, leaving 7 bases of the junction unmatched. The DNA of the CDR3 is TGTGCCACCAGCAGAGCCCCAGGGGGCATGGTGAACACTGAAGCTTTCTTT. Translation: CATSRAPGGMVNTEAFF.

The rearrangement links TRBV29-1 to TRBJ2-5, with TRBD2 identical over 10 bases. V gave up 7 bases and J gave up 5 bases; unmatched junction bases: 7. Germline V CDR1 and CDR2: SQVTM, ANQGSEA. The CDR3 contains 13 residues. The CDR3 is CSEERGGLETQYF. DNA of the CDR3: TGCAGCGAGGAGCGGGGGGGCTTGGAGACCCAGTACTTC.

The chain is built from TRBV11-3 and TRBJ2-1; TRBD1 matches 9 bases. The germline V gene encodes CDR1 SGHNT and CDR2 YENEEA. V was pared by 5 bases and J by 5 bases, with 13 bases of the junction left unmatched. CDR3 length: 17 residues. The CDR3 nucleotides read TGTGCCAGCAGCGCCTCACAGGGGGCGACCGGGGACAATGAGCAGTTCTTC. It codes for CASSASQGATGDNEQFF.

The chain recombines TRBV9 with TRBJ1-2; D gene uncertain. V lost 0 bases and J 4 bases, leaving 16 bases between the germline ends. This CDR3 is 16 amino acids long. Germline V lookup: CDR1 SGDLS, CDR2 YYNGEE. CDR3 sequence reads: CASSVGELGFFYGYTF. In DNA, the CDR3 is TGTGCCAGCAGCGTAGGGGAGCTGGGCTTTTTCTATGGCTACACCTTC.

The rearrangement uses TRBV24-1 and TRBJ2-2, with 8 bases matching TRBD2. Trimming took 9 bases from V and 4 from J; bases not matched to a gene: 12. The CDR3 spans 16 residues. The germline gives CDR1 KGHDR, CDR2 SFDVKD. The CDR3 sequence: CATGRTGGGRTGELFF. CDR3 nucleotide sequence: TGTGCCACCGGCCGCACGGGGGGGGGCCGCACCGGGGAGCTGTTTTTT.

The rearrangement joins TRBV6-6 to TRBJ1-2; D might be TRBD1 (6 bases). This CDR3 is built from 14 residues. The V and J ends lost 6 bases and 8 bases respectively, with 19 bases between them. Per germline, CDR1 MNHNY and CDR2 SVGAGI (reference sequence). The CDR3 coding sequence is TGTGCCAGCAGCCTAAAGCCGGGACAAGGAGGCTACACCTTC. This translates into CASSLKPGQGGYTF.

This chain uses TRBV5-6 with TRBJ2-2; TRBD2 is a possible D gene (7 bases). The germline V and J ends were trimmed by 3 bases and 4 bases, with 25 bases remaining between them. This CDR3 is built from 19 residues. Germline loops: CDR1 SGHDT, CDR2 YYEEEE. CDR3 loop: CASSSTVISGGAFTGELFF. CDR3 bases: TGTGCCAGCAGCTCCACGGTCATTAGTGGGGGGGCGTTCACCGGGGAGCTGTTTTTT.